This T cell receptor beta chain was found in a study of Ad26.COV2.S vaccination and SARS-CoV-2 variants. Germline lookup yields CDR1 MNHEY and CDR2 SVGAGI. Trimming took off 2 bases at V and 7 bases at J, with 12 bases between the two ends. The CDR3 extends over 14 amino acids. The protocol was immunoSEQ multiplex PCR, while the TCRdb copy is restricted to in-frame clones and leaves out a portion. The profile covers fewer than 150,000 clones, with 86% appearing a single time and 4% to 6% taken by the ten largest. The sequence came from a human donor who had recovered from COVID-19. V and J are TRBV6-5 and TRBJ1-5; TRBD1 is a possible D gene (6 bases). The sequenced sample was peripheral blood, obtained after recovery from COVID-19. CDR3 amino acids: CASSYGGFGQPQHF. CDR3 DNA: TGTGCCAGCAGTTACGGGGGCTTCGGGCAGCCCCAGCATTTT.